These 13 T cell receptor beta chains were all obtained from the same sample, sequenced in a study of cytomegalovirus exposure and HLA in healthy donors. PCR was performed using 60 Vbeta and 13 Jbeta primers. Sequencing used immunoSEQ multiplex PCR; TCRdb keeps in-frame clones, though not all of them. The sample has approximately 130,000 clones, about two thirds seen once; the top ten hold around 2.7%. The specimen was PBMCs. These receptors came from a woman aged 60-75 years in good health and CMV-seropositive.

The chain links TRBV6-1 to TRBJ1-2; maybe TRBD1 (5 bases). The length of the CDR3 is 14 residues. The V end lost 6 bases, the J end lost 4 bases, and 15 bases lay between the germline ends. CDR1 is MNHNS, CDR2 SASEGT, per germline. In nucleotides, the CDR3 is TGTGCCAGCAGCCCCGGGGGGGGATTCTATGGCTACACCTTC. Translated: CASSPGGGFYGYTF.

This chain uses TRBV7-3 with TRBJ1-2; 8 bases align to TRBD1. The CDR3 is made up of 15 amino acids. With V trimmed by 5 bases and J by 7 bases, 12 bases remained unmatched. Germline loops: CDR1 SGHTA, CDR2 FQGTGA. The CDR3 loop is CASSPGQVGTGGYTF. CDR3 in DNA: TGTGCCAGCAGCCCGGGACAGGTCGGGACGGGTGGCTACACCTTC.

The chain carries TRBV6-6 and TRBJ1-2; 8 bases are shared with TRBD1. J lost 10 bases, V lost 2 bases, and 6 bases had no gene match. Germline V gene sequence: CDR1 MNHNY, CDR2 SVGAGI (reference sequence). This CDR3 spans 13 amino acids. Here the CDR3 DNA reads TGTGCCAGCAGTTACCAGGACAGGGACGACTACACCTTC. Translating it yields CASSYQDRDDYTF.

The chain is built from TRBV5-1 and TRBJ1-2; TRBD1 matches 7 bases. The CDR3 is made up of 12 amino acids. The germline gives CDR1 SGHRS, CDR2 YFSETQ. The V and J ends lost 3 bases and 8 bases, in that order; junction bases with no gene match: 4. The CDR3 coding sequence is TGCGCCAGCAGCTCGCAGGGGGAAGGCTACACCTTC. Its protein is CASSSQGEGYTF.

V usage is TRBV5-1 and J usage is TRBJ1-6; D uncertain. V was shortened by 1 base and J by 0 bases, with 11 bases between the two germline ends. CDR3 size: 17 residues. Germline V CDR1 and CDR2: SGHRS, YFSETQ. CDR3 in DNA: TGCGCCAGCAGCTTGTCGATAGTCGACTCCTATAATTCACCCCTCCACTTT. It specifies CASSLSIVDSYNSPLHF. Filled out from reference TRBV5-1 and TRBJ1-6, the complete variable domain reads KAGVTQTPRYLIKTRGQQVTLSCSPISGHRSVSWYQQTPGQGLQFLFEYFSETQRNKGNFPGRFSGRQFSNSRSEMNVSTLELGDSALYLCASSLSIVDSYNSPLHFGNGTRLTVT.

This chain links TRBV27 with TRBJ1-5; TRBD1 matches at 7 bases. The CDR3 is made up of 17 amino acids. V lost 3 bases, J lost 4 bases, and 12 bases stayed unmatched. Germline V gene sequence: CDR1 MNHEY, CDR2 SMNVEV (reference sequence). CDR3 in amino acids: CASSLNNLGQRNQPQHF. For the CDR3, the DNA is TGTGCCAGCAGTTTGAATAACCTGGGACAGCGGAATCAGCCCCAGCATTTT.

The CDR3 is CASSGQTGGNTEAFF. For the CDR3, the DNA is TGTGCCAGCAGTGGCCAGACAGGGGGGAACACTGAAGCTTTCTTT. The rearrangement joins TRBV6-1 to TRBJ1-1; 9 bases align to TRBD1. This CDR3 is 15 amino acids long. V lost 4 bases to trimming and J lost 1 base; unmatched junction nucleotides: 4. Germline V gene sequence: CDR1 MNHNS, CDR2 SASEGT.

The rearrangement links TRBV27 to TRBJ2-3; TRBD2 matches at 11 bases. Germline V gives CDR1 MNHEY, CDR2 SMNVEV (reference sequence). The CDR3 covers 12 residues. The V and J ends lost 6 bases and 14 bases, in that order; junction bases with no gene match: 7. CDR3 in DNA: TGTGCCAGCAGGGGGACCGGGACTAGCGGGTATTTT. It translates to CASRGTGTSGYF.

J is TRBJ2-3 and V is TRBV6-5; 8 positions agree with TRBD2. This CDR3 comprises 13 residues. Looked up from germline, CDR1 is MNHEY and CDR2 is SVGAGI. Trimming at V came to 6 bases and at J to 6 bases, leaving 5 bases not matched to a gene. CDR3 residues: CASRGLVGDTQYF. The CDR3 region has the DNA TGTGCCAGCAGGGGACTAGTCGGGGATACGCAGTATTTT.

V gene TRBV7-9 combines with J gene TRBJ1-1; tentatively, D is TRBD1 (6 bases). Germline CDR1 SEHNR, CDR2 FQNEAQ (reference sequence). The CDR3 sequence is 14 residues long. V was cut by 1 base and J by 7 bases, with 13 bases left in between. The CDR3 DNA reads TGTGCCAGCAGCTTAGGTGGTGGGGGCCGTGAAGCTTTCTTT. It translates to CASSLGGGGREAFF.

This clone is a singleton in its sample. The CDR3 nucleotides are TGTGCCAGCAGCTTGGACCAGCGGGGGATGGATACGCAGTATTTT. This encodes CASSLDQRGMDTQYF. This chain connects TRBV5-4 to TRBJ2-3; 8 nucleotides align to TRBD2. CDR3 length equals 15 residues. In germline, CDR1 is SGHNT, CDR2 YYREEE (reference sequence). J gave up 6 bases and V 0 bases, and 6 bases lay outside the gene matches.

The chain couples TRBV7-9 to TRBJ1-1, with D perhaps TRBD1 (6 bases). There are 14 residues in the CDR3. Trimming took 3 bases from V and 5 from J, leaving 13 bases between them. Germline CDR1 reads SEHNR; CDR2 reads FQNEAQ (reference sequence). This chain's CDR3 is CASSFQGRRTEAFF. CDR3 DNA sequence: TGTGCCAGCAGCTTTCAGGGGCGGAGGACTGAAGCTTTCTTT. Based on the CDR3 plus reference TRBV7-9 and TRBJ1-1, the full variable domain is DTGVSQNPRHKITKRGQNVTFRCDPISEHNRLYWYRQTLGQGPEFLTYFQNEAQLEKSRLLSDRFSAERPKGSFSTLEIQRTEQGDSAMYLCASSFQGRRTEAFFGQGTRLTVV.

The chain has TRBV25-1 and TRBJ2-7; 7 positions match TRBD1. CDR1 is MGHDK, CDR2 SYGVNS, per germline. This CDR3 spans 17 amino acids. Losses at the gene ends were 2 bases for V and 2 bases for J; bases not matched to a gene: 12. The CDR3 loop is CASSEASGQVRPYEQYF. For the CDR3, the DNA is TGTGCCAGCAGTGAAGCGAGTGGACAGGTCAGGCCCTACGAGCAGTACTTC.